This T cell receptor beta chain was retrieved from a study of CD8 T cells in ankylosing spondylitis. Broader study findings: Within ankylosing spondylitis blood, a TCR beta motif made up of roughly eight highly homologous variants appeared to be characteristic. Significant enrichment of disease-linked clones was reported in matched ankylosing spondylitis synovial fluid. Prior work had noted some motif variants in reactive arthritis blood and synovial fluid.

This CDR3 is built from 11 residues. Per the germline V gene, CDR1 is SQVTM and CDR2 is ANQGSEA. The V end lost 3 bases, the J end lost 4 bases, and 7 bases lay between the germline ends. On this clonotype itself: The antigen is unknown.

Quantitative 5'-RACE with molecular barcodes was used to make the TCR beta libraries. TCRdb analysed the 5' RACE reads with MiXCR anew, one entry per CDR3 protein. The data show roughly 700,000 distinct CDR3 sequences, under 20% seen once. Specimen: blood, either unsorted or a sorted T cell fraction (not recorded which). The sequence was collected from a male donor with ankylosing spondylitis. The chain uses TRBV29-1 and TRBJ2-7, with D hard to call. In DNA, the CDR3 is TGCAGCGTTGATTCTGATTACGAGCAGTACTTC. This encodes CSVDSDYEQYF.